This TCR beta chain was captured in a study of shared clonotypes between healthy human individuals. TCRdb's table, derived via immunoSEQ multiplex PCR, lists solely in-frame clones and lacks some. The sample records around 1.4 million clones, about 98.5% being singletons. Concerning this clone: Other DNA sequences from this sample encode an identical CDR3 as well.

Germline loops: CDR1 SGHRS, CDR2 YFSETQ. This CDR3 region has 13 residues. V was trimmed by 2 bases and J by 6 bases, leaving 11 bases between them. This sequence was found in a man aged 25-45 years in good health. Sequencing was carried out using naive CD4+ T cells sorted from blood. Subset specified: CD45RA+ positively selected. The chain joins TRBV5-1 to TRBJ1-2; tentatively, D is TRBD1 (6 bases). This CDR3 is CASSFKQGNGYTF. As DNA, the CDR3 is TGCGCCAGCAGCTTTAAACAGGGCAATGGCTACACCTTC.